The 12 T cell receptor beta chains below all came from one sample that was sequenced in a study of blood T cell repertoires in COVID-19. The protocol was immunoSEQ multiplex PCR, while the TCRdb copy is restricted to in-frame clones and leaves out a portion. Among some 100,000 clones, roughly 90% were seen once, and the ten largest hold roughly 1.5%. Sequencing was done on a sample of peripheral blood. These receptors came from a human donor with active COVID-19. The donor label of this sample is uncertain.

V gene TRBV29-1 combines with J gene TRBJ1-4; maybe TRBD1 (6 bases). From germline, CDR1 is SQVTM and CDR2 ANQGSEA. Trimming shortened V by 4 bases and J by 7 bases, and 19 bases separated the two germline ends. The CDR3 has 15 residues. CDR3 DNA: TGCAGCGTTGCAATCGTGGGGGCGGTGGGTGAAAAACTGTTTTTT. Protein sequence: CSVAIVGAVGEKLFF.

A word on this clone: The junction departs from the called germline gene at one end, perhaps through a read error. The CDR3 here is CASSQASDFFPYEQYF. DNA of the CDR3: TGTGCCAGCAGTCAAGCTTCGGACTTTTTCCCCTACGAGCAGTACTTC. The chain has TRBV4-2 and TRBJ2-7, with a weak D call TRBD2 (5 bases). This CDR3 is built from 16 residues. CDR1 and CDR2 from the germline V gene are LGHNA and YNFKEQ.

Here the CDR3 reads CSASELANTDTQYF. The CDR3 region has the DNA TGCAGTGCTAGTGAACTAGCCAACACAGATACGCAGTATTTT. The chain is built from TRBV20-1 and TRBJ2-3; TRBD2 is a possible D gene (6 bases). Trimming removed 3 bases at V and 2 bases at J, with 12 bases between. Germline CDR1 DFQATT, CDR2 SNEGSKA (reference sequence). The CDR3 is made up of 14 amino acids.

The chain carries TRBV12-5 and TRBJ1-2; 8 bases fit TRBD1. The trim removed 5 bases at V and 6 bases at J, leaving 14 bases unmatched. Germline CDR1 is LGHNT and CDR2 is FRNRAP. The CDR3 runs 16 residues. The CDR3 sequence is CASGLPGGAVLDGYTF. The CDR3 nucleotides are TGTGCTAGTGGTCTCCCAGGGGGCGCGGTCTTGGATGGCTACACCTTC.

This rearrangement joins TRBV4-1 to TRBJ2-5; tentative D call: TRBD1 (6 bases). Between the trimmed V and J ends, which lost 2 bases and 5 bases, there was a span of 12 bases. Germline-derived CDR1 and CDR2 are MGHRA and YSYEKL. This CDR3 spans 14 amino acids. CDR3 protein: CASSQHRVSETQYF. In nucleotides, the CDR3 is TGCGCCAGCAGCCAACACAGGGTTTCCGAGACCCAGTACTTC.

This clone was found once. The chain is built from TRBV29-1 and TRBJ2-3; D uncertain. Trimming left V 4 bases short and J 3 bases short, with 11 bases between. Looked up from germline, CDR1 is SQVTM and CDR2 is ANQGSEA. CDR3 length: 13 amino acids. The CDR3 region is CSVGARSTDTQYF. CDR3 sequence (DNA): TGCAGCGTTGGTGCTAGGAGTACAGATACGCAGTATTTT.

The chain employs TRBV2 and TRBJ2-7; 7 nucleotides align to TRBD1. Looked up from germline, CDR1 is SNHLY and CDR2 is FYNNEI. The CDR3 consists of 14 residues. V shed 0 bases, J shed 5 bases, and the junction held 4 bases outside the gene matches. The CDR3 region is CASSEAGGMDEQYF. CDR3 DNA sequence: TGTGCCAGCAGTGAAGCAGGGGGCATGGACGAGCAGTACTTC.

The chain uses TRBV10-3 and TRBJ2-7, with TRBD1 matching 10 bases. V was pared by 6 bases and J by 13 bases, with 15 bases of the junction left unmatched. Germline V gene data show CDR1 as ENHRY and CDR2 as SYGVKD. The CDR3 runs 14 residues. Here the CDR3 DNA reads TGTGCCATCAGCCTGACCGGGACAGGGGATTCTCCATACTTC. Translation: CAISLTGTGDSPYF.

This sequence joins TRBV6-4 and TRBJ2-1; 13 nucleotides match TRBD2. This CDR3 comprises 16 residues. Germline V gene sequence: CDR1 MRHNA, CDR2 SNTAGT. V lost 4 bases to trimming and J lost 8 bases; unmatched junction nucleotides: 8. For the CDR3, the DNA is TGTGCCAGCAGTGCGAGACTAGCGGGGGGTTTGGATGAGCAGTTCTTC. This codes for CASSARLAGGLDEQFF.

The chain has TRBV2 and TRBJ2-7, with 7 bases matching TRBD1. V shed 7 bases and J 3 bases; nucleotides not matched to a gene: 6. The germline CDR1 and CDR2 sequences are SNHLY and FYNNEI. This CDR3 has 13 residues. CDR3 in amino acids: CASTEGTVYEQYF. As DNA, the CDR3 is TGTGCCAGCACGGAAGGGACAGTCTACGAGCAGTACTTC.

The chain has TRBV5-1 and TRBJ2-1; 12 positions match TRBD2. CDR3 length: 15 amino acids. Germline loops: CDR1 SGHRS, CDR2 YFSETQ. The V gene end was trimmed by 4 bases and the J gene end by 4 bases; junction bases not matched to a gene: 3. CDR3 amino acids: CASSVTSGRYNEQFF. The CDR3 nucleotides read TGCGCCAGCAGCGTCACTAGCGGGAGGTACAATGAGCAGTTCTTC.

The chain recombines TRBV29-1 with TRBJ2-7; TRBD1 matches at 8 bases. From germline, CDR1 is SQVTM and CDR2 ANQGSEA. The CDR3 runs 12 residues. The V and J ends lost 6 bases and 4 bases, in that order; junction bases with no gene match: 5. CDR3 residues: CSVDRDLYEQYF. In nucleotides, the CDR3 is TGCAGCGTGGACAGGGATCTGTACGAGCAGTACTTC.